One sample yielded the 29 T cell receptor beta chains listed below, sequenced in a study of T cell repertoires in cytomegalovirus infection. Antigens of these TCRs are unknown. MiXCR, applied by TCRdb to the reads, yields one record per CDR3 protein. The sample has about 920,000 distinct CDR3 sequences, approximately 30% seen once. Here the sequenced sample was cultured CD8+ T cells from PBMCs, taken from culture after CMV antigen stimulation. The receptors were gathered from a human donor in good health (CMV status not recorded). Some clones in this sample may be carry-over from other donors' samples.

Ten or more counts support this clonotype. V usage is TRBV7-8 and J usage is TRBJ2-1; maybe TRBD1 (6 bases). The V gene lost 7 bases and the J gene lost 7 bases, with 11 bases spanning the gap. The CDR3 is 12 residues long. Per the germline V gene, CDR1 is SGHVS and CDR2 is FQNEAQ. CDR3 protein: CASTNRVNEQFF. The DNA for the CDR3 is TGTGCCAGCACCAACAGGGTTAATGAGCAGTTCTTC.

A word on this clonotype: This may arise from a read error, as a much more abundant clone is one base away. V and J are TRBV7-6 and TRBJ2-6, with a tentative D call TRBD1 (5 bases). The germline gives CDR1 SGHVS, CDR2 FNYEAQ. The CDR3 has 15 amino acids. The CDR3 is CASSLGRSGANVMTF. The CDR3 nucleotides are TGTGCCAGCAGCTTAGGTCGCTCTGGGGCCAACGTCATGACTTTC.

This chain joins TRBV13 and TRBJ2-1; D is possibly TRBD1 (6 bases). CDR3 length: 15 residues. V lost 7 bases to trimming and J lost 7 bases, with 20 bases between them. Germline V CDR1 and CDR2: PRHDT, FYEKMQ (reference sequence). The CDR3 nucleotides are TGTGCCAGCACCCCAGGGGTGGGCCTGACGAATGAGCAGTTCTTC. Translating gives CASTPGVGLTNEQFF.

A single count supports this clonotype. The chain is built from TRBV15 and TRBJ2-7; 11 nucleotides align to TRBD1. Per germline, CDR1 LNHNV and CDR2 YYDKDF (reference sequence). The CDR3 runs to 14 residues. V was clipped by 5 bases and J by 6 bases; unmatched bases: 6. Here the CDR3 DNA reads TGTGCCACCAGCTACGGACAGGGGGCTTTCGAGCAGTACGTC. It encodes CATSYGQGAFEQYV.

DNA for the CDR3: TGTGCCAGCAGTCAACTAGCGGGTGCGCAGTATTTT. It encodes CASSQLAGAQYF. This rearrangement joins TRBV6-2 or TRBV6-3 to TRBJ2-3; 9 positions agree with TRBD2. Germline assignment: CDR1 MNHEY and CDR2 SVGEGT. The length of the CDR3 is 12 residues. J gave up 10 bases and V 5 bases, and 4 bases lay outside the gene matches.

V and J are TRBV12-3 or TRBV12-4 and TRBJ2-1; 9 bases fit TRBD2. The trim removed 1 base at V and 7 bases at J, leaving 8 bases unmatched. The CDR3 consists of 16 residues. CDR3 loop: CASSLGGAGGDNEQFF. CDR3 coding DNA: TGTGCCAGCAGTTTAGGAGGCGCGGGGGGGGATAATGAGCAGTTCTTC.

The chain has TRBV14 and TRBJ2-3; D might be TRBD1 or TRBD2, each matching 5 bases. Germline CDR1 and CDR2: SGHDN and FVKESK. The CDR3 is 14 residues long. Trimming shortened V by 6 bases and J by 5 bases, and 15 bases separated the two germline ends. This chain's CDR3 is CASRQYVRGDTQYF. The CDR3 DNA sequence: TGTGCCAGCAGACAATACGTGAGGGGAGATACGCAGTATTTT.

The J gene is TRBJ2-3, the V gene TRBV7-6; D may be TRBD2 (5 bases). The germline gives CDR1 SGHVS, CDR2 FNYEAQ. This CDR3 region has 16 residues. The V gene lost 3 bases and the J gene lost 0 bases, with 13 bases spanning the gap. The CDR3 reads CASSFPLTGSTDTQYF. DNA for the CDR3: TGTGCCAGCAGCTTCCCCTTGACGGGGAGCACAGATACGCAGTATTTT. Drawing the rest from reference TRBV7-6 and TRBJ2-3, the complete variable domain is GAGVSQSPRYKVTKRGQDVALRCDPISGHVSLYWYRQALGQGPEFLTYFNYEAQQDKSGLPNDRFSAERPEGSISTLTIQRTEQRDSAMYRCASSFPLTGSTDTQYFGPGTRLTVL.

V gene TRBV27 combines with J gene TRBJ2-3; 12 positions match TRBD2. The V and J ends lost 3 bases and 6 bases, in that order; junction bases with no gene match: 4. Germline V gives CDR1 MNHEY, CDR2 SMNVEV (reference sequence). The CDR3 covers 15 residues. This CDR3 reads CASSFQTSGGDTQYF. CDR3 in DNA: TGTGCCAGCAGTTTCCAGACTAGCGGGGGTGATACGCAGTATTTT.

This clonotype has more than one count but fewer than ten. CDR3 nucleotide sequence: TGTGCCAGCAGCCAAGGTCTCTGGGAGCGCCGGGGCGCTGAAGCTTTCTTT. This sequence encodes CASSQGLWERRGAEAFF. The chain couples TRBV3-1 to TRBJ1-1, with D perhaps matching TRBD1 (5 bases). Germline V gene data show CDR1 as LGHDT and CDR2 as YNNKEL (reference sequence). The ends were cut back, 1 base at V and 6 bases at J, with 21 bases in the middle. This CDR3 region has 17 residues. Drawing the rest from reference TRBV3-1 and TRBJ1-1, the complete variable domain is DTAVSQTPKYLVTQMGNDKSIKCEQNLGHDTMYWYKQDSKKFLKIMFSYNNKELIINETVPNRFSPKSPDKAHLNLHINSLELGDSAVYFCASSQGLWERRGAEAFFGQGTRLTVV.

This clonotype was recorded at least ten times. This chain links TRBV6-2 or TRBV6-3 with TRBJ2-7, with 12 bases matching TRBD2. The CDR3 totals 15 residues. With 6 bases clipped from V and 3 bases from J, the junction kept 6 bases outside the gene matches. CDR1 is MNHEY and CDR2 is SVGEGT in the germline V gene. The CDR3 sequence: CASRPGTSGFYEQYV. The DNA of the CDR3 is TGTGCCAGCAGGCCAGGGACTAGCGGGTTCTACGAGCAGTACGTC.

This clonotype was seen more than once but under ten times. The rearrangement links TRBV11-2 to TRBJ2-1; D is uncertain. The CDR3 length is 17 residues. Germline-derived CDR1 and CDR2 are SGHAT and FQNNGV. V lost 3 bases, J lost 1 base, and 16 bases lay in between. CDR3 in DNA: TGTGCCAGCAGCTTCTCGCAACGGCGCGAGTCCTACAATGAGCAGTTCTTC. This gives the protein CASSFSQRRESYNEQFF.

This rearrangement joins TRBV6-2 or TRBV6-3 to TRBJ2-1, with D possibly TRBD1 on 5 matching bases. Germline V lookup: CDR1 MNHEY, CDR2 SVGEGT. The CDR3 has 15 amino acids. Trimming cost V 6 bases and J 0 bases, with 12 bases left between them. CDR3 protein: CASRPLDSSYNEQFF. The CDR3 DNA reads TGTGCCAGCAGGCCCCTCGACAGCTCCTACAATGAGCAGTTCTTC.

J is TRBJ2-7 and V is TRBV27, with D uncertain. This CDR3 is 15 amino acids long. CDR1 and CDR2 (germline): MNHEY, SMNVEV (reference sequence). V lost 2 bases, J lost 2 bases, and 13 bases lay in between. This chain's CDR3 is CASSLTAKLTYEQYV. The CDR3 region has the DNA TGTGCCAGCAGTTTAACAGCGAAGCTTACCTACGAGCAGTACGTC.

The V call is TRBV29-1, the J call TRBJ1-3; maybe TRBD1 (6 bases). The germline V and J ends were trimmed by 7 bases and 0 bases, with 16 bases remaining between them. The CDR3 length is 15 residues. Germline assignment: CDR1 SQVTM and CDR2 ANQGSEA. The chain's CDR3 is CSAEGGSSSGNTIYF. Written as DNA, the CDR3 is TGCAGCGCCGAGGGGGGCTCTAGCTCTGGAAACACCATATATTTT. The full variable domain, its missing parts supplied by reference TRBV29-1 and TRBJ1-3, is SAVISQKPSRDICQRGTSLTIQCQVDSQVTMMFWYRQQPGQSLTLIATANQGSEATYESGFVIDKFPISRPNLTFSTLTVSNMSPEDSSIYLCSAEGGSSSGNTIYFGEGSWLTVV.

The chain has TRBV6-2 or TRBV6-3 and TRBJ2-3; the D gene is possibly TRBD2 (6 bases). This CDR3 is 14 amino acids long. Between the trimmed V and J ends, which lost 2 bases and 5 bases, there was a span of 11 bases. In germline, CDR1 is MNHEY, CDR2 SVGEGT. CDR3: CASSYGGVGDTQYF. In nucleotides, the CDR3 is TGTGCCAGCAGTTACGGCGGGGTCGGAGATACGCAGTATTTT.

The chain has TRBV19 and TRBJ2-7, with 10 bases matching TRBD1. CDR1 and CDR2 from the germline V gene are LNHDA and SQIVND (reference sequence). The CDR3 totals 15 residues. J lost 5 bases, V lost 5 bases, and 9 bases had no gene match. This CDR3 is CASSPPGQGKNEQYV. CDR3 in DNA: TGTGCCAGTAGTCCCCCGGGACAGGGGAAGAACGAGCAGTACGTC.

This clonotype was seen only a few times. The gene calls are TRBV27 and TRBJ1-6; D is unresolved. This CDR3 is built from 13 residues. The germline gives CDR1 MNHEY, CDR2 SMNVEV (reference sequence). Trimming removed 2 bases at V and 8 bases at J, with 7 bases between. CDR3 protein: CASSLTLYSPLHF. The CDR3 DNA reads TGTGCCAGCAGTTTAACACTATATTCACCCCTCCACTTT.

The V gene is TRBV5-1, the J gene TRBJ2-5; 9 bases map to TRBD2. The CDR3 is 17 residues long. The germline V gene has CDR1 SGHRS and CDR2 YFSETQ. Trimming at V came to 0 bases and at J to 2 bases, leaving 8 bases not matched to a gene. DNA of the CDR3: TGCGCCAGCAGCTTGGCCGACGTAGCGGGGGTTCAAGAGACCCAGTACTTC. Translated, it gives CASSLADVAGVQETQYF.

This clonotype was found a few times. The V and J genes are TRBV19 and TRBJ1-5, with D unclear. The CDR3 contains 15 residues. V gave up 3 bases and J gave up 0 bases, with 9 bases separating them. The germline V gene encodes CDR1 LNHDA and CDR2 SQIVND (reference sequence). CDR3 protein: CASSIVLGSNQPQHF. CDR3 coding DNA: TGTGCCAGTAGTATTGTTTTGGGTAGCAATCAGCCCCAGCATTTT.

The chain recombines TRBV6-1 with TRBJ2-2, with 8 positions matching TRBD1. This CDR3 is 16 amino acids long. Losses at the gene ends were 1 base for V and 4 bases for J; bases not matched to a gene: 5. Germline-derived CDR1 and CDR2 are MNHNS and SASEGT. CDR3 nucleotide sequence: TGTGCCAGCAGTGAAGAGACAGGGGCCTCCACCGGGGAGCTGTTTTTT. This codes for CASSEETGASTGELFF.

The CDR3 DNA sequence: TGTGCCAGCAGCGTTCAGGGGCATCCCACCGGGGAGCTGTTTTTT. It translates to CASSVQGHPTGELFF. The chain has TRBV9 and TRBJ2-2, with D perhaps TRBD1 (6 bases). The V end was cut by 2 bases, the J end by 4 bases, with 12 bases between. Germline V gene lookup returns CDR1 SGDLS and CDR2 YYNGEE. The CDR3 has 15 amino acids.

This clonotype was detected only a few times. J is TRBJ1-1 and V is TRBV5-4; D is unclear. The CDR3 loop spans 14 amino acids. CDR1 and CDR2 (germline): SGHNT, YYREEE (reference sequence). V lost 0 bases, J lost 3 bases, and 9 bases lay in between. As DNA, the CDR3 is TGTGCCAGCAGCTTGGGGATTGAGGACACTGAAGCTTTCTTT. Translated: CASSLGIEDTEAFF. Variable domain in full (rest from reference TRBV5-4 and TRBJ1-1): ETGVTQSPTHLIKTRGQQVTLRCSSQSGHNTVSWYQQALGQGPQFIFQYYREEENGRGNFPPRFSGLQFPNYSSELNVNALELDDSALYLCASSLGIEDTEAFFGQGTRLTVV.

In its sample, this clonotype was seen a few times. The V call is TRBV4-3, the J call TRBJ1-3; 9 bases are a match to TRBD1. Germline loops: CDR1 LGHNA, CDR2 YSLEER. The CDR3 consists of 17 residues. The V segment lost 1 base and the J segment 0 bases; nucleotides outside the gene matches: 4. The CDR3: CASSQADRGSSGNTIYF. CDR3 DNA sequence: TGCGCCAGCAGCCAAGCCGACAGGGGGTCCTCTGGAAACACCATATATTTT.

V and J are TRBV19 and TRBJ1-2; 9 bases are shared with TRBD1. This CDR3 is 16 amino acids long. Trimming at V came to 4 bases and at J to 0 bases, leaving 6 bases not matched to a gene. CDR1 is LNHDA, CDR2 SQIVND, per germline (reference sequence). CDR3 amino acids: CASSTRDRVTNYGYTF. The CDR3 DNA reads TGTGCCAGTAGTACCCGGGACAGGGTAACTAACTATGGCTACACCTTC.

This rearrangement joins TRBV10-1 to TRBJ2-3; 7 bases are shared with TRBD2. This CDR3 has 16 amino acids. Trimming at V came to 5 bases and at J to 2 bases, leaving 10 bases not matched to a gene. Germline assignment: CDR1 WNHNN and CDR2 SYGVQD (reference sequence). CDR3 DNA sequence: TGCGCCAGCAGTTCAATAGCGGGTTCCAACACAGATACGCAGTATTTT. It codes for CASSSIAGSNTDTQYF.

In regard to this clonotype: Since the CDR3 does not end with the conserved phenylalanine or tryptophan, this likely comes from a read error. The genes are TRBV24-1 and TRBJ2-1, with 8 bases that match TRBD1. The CDR3 spans 13 residues. The J segment lost 10 bases and the V segment lost 3 bases, leaving 4 bases of the junction unmatched. Germline assignment: CDR1 KGHDR and CDR2 SFDVKD. The CDR3 loop is CATSDTRDREQFL. CDR3 nucleotide sequence: TGTGCCACCAGTGATACCCGGGACAGGGAGCAGTTCTTA.

There are a few counts of this clonotype. V gene TRBV7-9 combines with J gene TRBJ2-2, with 11 bases fitting TRBD2. V shed 5 bases and J 2 bases; nucleotides not matched to a gene: 10. The CDR3 length is 18 residues. CDR1 is SEHNR and CDR2 is FQNEAQ in the germline V gene (reference sequence). DNA for the CDR3: TGTGCCAGCAGCCCATCAATCGGACTAGCGGGTAACACCGGGGAGCTGTTTTTT. It specifies CASSPSIGLAGNTGELFF.

The chain carries TRBV14 and TRBJ2-7, with unresolved D. Per germline, CDR1 SGHDN and CDR2 FVKESK. The germline V and J ends were trimmed by 6 bases and 3 bases, with 15 bases remaining between them. The CDR3 totals 14 residues. In nucleotides, the CDR3 is TGTGCCAGCAGTCCTAGGCCGGTTTTCTACGAGCAGTACGTC. Translation: CASSPRPVFYEQYV.